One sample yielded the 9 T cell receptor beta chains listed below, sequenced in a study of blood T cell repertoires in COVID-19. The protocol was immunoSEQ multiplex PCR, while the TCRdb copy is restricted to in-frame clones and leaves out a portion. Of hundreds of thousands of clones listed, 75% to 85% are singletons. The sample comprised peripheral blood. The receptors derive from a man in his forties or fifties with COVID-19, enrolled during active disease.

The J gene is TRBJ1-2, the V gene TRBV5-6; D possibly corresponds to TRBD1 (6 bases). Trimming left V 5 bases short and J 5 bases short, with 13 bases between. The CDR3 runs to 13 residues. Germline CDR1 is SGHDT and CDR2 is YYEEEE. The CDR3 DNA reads TGTGCCAGCAGTCGTCGGGGGGCGTATGGCTACACCTTC. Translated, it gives CASSRRGAYGYTF.

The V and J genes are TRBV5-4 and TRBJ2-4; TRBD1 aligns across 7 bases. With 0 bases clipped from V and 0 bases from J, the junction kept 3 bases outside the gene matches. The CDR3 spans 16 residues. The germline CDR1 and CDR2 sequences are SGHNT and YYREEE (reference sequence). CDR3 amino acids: CASSLDRGRAKNIQYF. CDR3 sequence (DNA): TGTGCCAGCAGCTTGGACAGGGGACGAGCCAAAAACATTCAGTACTTC.

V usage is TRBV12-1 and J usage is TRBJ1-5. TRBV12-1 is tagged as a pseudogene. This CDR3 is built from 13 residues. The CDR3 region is CASSWRPNQPQHF. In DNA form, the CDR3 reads TGTGCCAGCAGCTGGAGGCCTAATCAGCCCCAGCATTTT.

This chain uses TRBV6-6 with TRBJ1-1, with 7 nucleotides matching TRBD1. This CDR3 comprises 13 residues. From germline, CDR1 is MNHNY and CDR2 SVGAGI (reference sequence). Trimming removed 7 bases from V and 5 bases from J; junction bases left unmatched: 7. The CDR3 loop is CASTPTGWTEAFF. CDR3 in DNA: TGTGCCAGCACCCCGACAGGGTGGACTGAAGCTTTCTTT.

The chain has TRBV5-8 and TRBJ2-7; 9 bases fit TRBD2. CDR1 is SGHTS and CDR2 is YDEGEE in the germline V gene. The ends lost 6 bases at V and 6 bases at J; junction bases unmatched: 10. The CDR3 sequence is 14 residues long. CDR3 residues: CASTKGLATPEQYF. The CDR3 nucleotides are TGTGCCAGCACCAAGGGACTAGCAACCCCCGAGCAGTACTTC.

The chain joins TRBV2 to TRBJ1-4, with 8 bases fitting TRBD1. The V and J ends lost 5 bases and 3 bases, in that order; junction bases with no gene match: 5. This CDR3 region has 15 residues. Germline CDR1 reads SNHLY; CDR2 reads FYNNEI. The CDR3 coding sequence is TGTGCCAGCAGTTTTGACAGGGGCCCTAATGAAAAACTGTTTTTT. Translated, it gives CASSFDRGPNEKLFF.

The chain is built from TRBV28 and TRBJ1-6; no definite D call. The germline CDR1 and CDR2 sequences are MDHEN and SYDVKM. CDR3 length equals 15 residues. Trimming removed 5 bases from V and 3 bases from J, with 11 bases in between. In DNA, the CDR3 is TGTGCCAGCAGTACGCCGACACGCTATAATTCACCCCTCCACTTT. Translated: CASSTPTRYNSPLHF.

This CDR3 reads CASSDPTVPLGPLHF. The DNA of the CDR3 is TGTGCCAGCAGCGACCCTACAGTGCCACTTGGGCCCCTCCACTTT. The V call is TRBV25-1, the J call TRBJ1-6; D is undetermined. Trimming shortened V by 6 bases and J by 13 bases, and 22 bases separated the two germline ends. This CDR3 is built from 15 residues. CDR1 and CDR2 from the germline V gene are MGHDK and SYGVNS. Supplemented by reference TRBV25-1 and TRBJ1-6, the full variable domain reads EADIYQTPRYLVIGTGKKITLECSQTMGHDKMYWYQQDPGMELHLIHYSYGVNSTEKGDLSSESTVSRIRTEHFPLTLESARPSHTSQYLCASSDPTVPLGPLHFGNGTRLTVT.

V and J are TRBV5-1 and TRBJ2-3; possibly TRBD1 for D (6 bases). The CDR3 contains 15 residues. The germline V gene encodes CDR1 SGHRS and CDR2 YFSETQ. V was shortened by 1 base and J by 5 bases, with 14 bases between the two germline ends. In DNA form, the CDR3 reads TGCGCCAGCAGCTTGCAGCAGGGGTCGGGAGATACGCAGTATTTT. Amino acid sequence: CASSLQQGSGDTQYF.